The 10 T cell receptor beta chains reported below all come from one sample, sequenced in a study of cytotoxic CD8 clonotypes in ibrutinib-treated CLL. The table came from immunoSEQ multiplex PCR; TCRdb's copy has only in-frame clones and leaves some out. The table lists about 160,000 clones, more than 80% of them singletons. This specimen consisted of PBMCs, obtained after 24 months of ibrutinib treatment. The receptor source for this set is a human donor with chronic lymphocytic leukemia.

The J gene is TRBJ1-5, the V gene TRBV9, with D perhaps matching TRBD1 (5 bases). V lost 1 base, J lost 5 bases, and 7 bases lay in between. Germline values: CDR1 SGDLS, CDR2 YYNGEE. The CDR3 consists of 13 residues. CDR3 nucleotides: TGTGCCAGCAGCGTACAAGGGGATCAGCCCCAGCATTTT. Translating it yields CASSVQGDQPQHF.

The chain has TRBV7-3 and TRBJ2-5; 7 bases fit TRBD2. Germline V gene lookup returns CDR1 SGHTA and CDR2 FQGTGA. The CDR3 is made up of 17 amino acids. V shed 4 bases and J 3 bases; nucleotides not matched to a gene: 14. In DNA form, the CDR3 reads TGTGCCAGCAGCTCCGGGACTACCCGAGGAATTAAAGAGACCCAGTACTTC. Translation: CASSSGTTRGIKETQYF.

The chain links TRBV27 to TRBJ2-1; 7 bases align to TRBD2. Germline values: CDR1 MNHEY, CDR2 SMNVEV (reference sequence). The CDR3 is 13 amino acids. The V gene end was trimmed by 5 bases and the J gene end by 9 bases; junction bases not matched to a gene: 7. The CDR3 nucleotides are TGTGCCAGCAGTCACACTAGCGAAAGTGAGCAGTTCTTC. Translated, it gives CASSHTSESEQFF.

The chain carries TRBV5-1 and TRBJ1-1; D might be TRBD1 (5 bases). V gave up 0 bases and J gave up 7 bases, with 16 bases separating them. This CDR3 region has 15 residues. Germline CDR1 and CDR2: SGHRS and YFSETQ. This CDR3 reads CASSLGSRVGGEAFF. CDR3 in DNA: TGCGCCAGCAGCTTGGGTAGCAGGGTTGGTGGTGAAGCTTTCTTT.

This clone was counted only a few times. The chain uses TRBV2 and TRBJ2-7; possible D gene TRBD1, 6 bases. V lost 3 bases and J 2 bases, leaving 11 bases between the germline ends. The CDR3 has 14 amino acids. Germline V gives CDR1 SNHLY, CDR2 FYNNEI. The CDR3 DNA is TGTGCCAGCAGTGACGGCCAGGGGACCTACGAGCAGTACTTC. Its translation is CASSDGQGTYEQYF. Supplemented by reference TRBV2 and TRBJ2-7, the full variable domain reads EPEVTQTPSHQVTQMGQEVILRCVPISNHLYFYWYRQILGQKVEFLVSFYNNEISEKSEIFDDQFSVERPDGSNFTLKIRSTKLEDSAMYFCASSDGQGTYEQYFGPGTRLTVT.

This clone was seen only once. The V gene is TRBV29-1, the J gene TRBJ2-7; TRBD1 matches at 7 bases. This CDR3 region has 15 residues. V gave up 6 bases and J gave up 2 bases; unmatched junction bases: 13. Germline assignment: CDR1 SQVTM and CDR2 ANQGSEA. The CDR3 spells CSVELTGRYPYEQYF. The DNA for the CDR3 is TGCAGCGTCGAATTGACAGGGAGATATCCCTACGAGCAGTACTTC.

The chain joins TRBV6-6 to TRBJ1-5, with D maybe TRBD1 (5 bases). Germline V lookup: CDR1 MNHNY, CDR2 SVGAGI (reference sequence). Trimming removed 6 bases at V and 3 bases at J, with 15 bases between. CDR3 length: 15 residues. CDR3 loop: CASRQTDFNNQPQHF. DNA of the CDR3: TGTGCCAGCAGACAGACAGATTTCAACAATCAGCCCCAGCATTTT.

This sequence joins TRBV28 and TRBJ1-2; 8 bases map to TRBD1. This CDR3 is 14 amino acids long. V lost 6 bases to trimming and J lost 6 bases; unmatched junction nucleotides: 9. Germline CDR1 MDHEN, CDR2 SYDVKM. The CDR3 loop reads CASRQRTGRDGYTF. The CDR3 bases are TGTGCCAGCAGACAGAGGACAGGGCGTGATGGCTACACCTTC.

This rearrangement joins TRBV5-8 to TRBJ2-5; D remains unclear. CDR1 is SGHTS and CDR2 is YDEGEE in the germline V gene. V was cut by 0 bases and J by 5 bases, with 14 bases left in between. This CDR3 is 15 amino acids long. The CDR3 bases are TGTGCCAGCAGCTTGGCGAGGTTCGGCAAGGAGACCCAGTACTTC. This gives the protein CASSLARFGKETQYF.

This chain connects TRBV10-3 to TRBJ2-3; D gene ambiguous. The V end was cut by 4 bases, the J end by 2 bases, with 13 bases between. This CDR3 region has 15 residues. Germline lookup yields CDR1 ENHRY and CDR2 SYGVKD. The CDR3 sequence: CAISVPGGVTDTQYF. The CDR3 coding sequence is TGTGCCATCAGTGTTCCTGGCGGCGTCACAGATACGCAGTATTTT.